These 28 T cell receptor beta chains were sequenced from one sample in a study of blood T cell repertoires in COVID-19. TCRdb's table, derived via immunoSEQ multiplex PCR, lists solely in-frame clones and lacks some. The table records over 200,000 clones, around nine tenths of them present only once. Specimen: peripheral blood. The source of these receptors is an older woman with acute or convalescent COVID-19.

The rearrangement uses TRBV24-1 and TRBJ1-1, with D possibly matching TRBD1 (6 bases). The CDR3 sequence is 12 residues long. In germline, CDR1 is KGHDR, CDR2 SFDVKD. Trimming stripped 7 bases from V and 3 bases from J, with 8 bases between. The CDR3 loop is CATSPGDTEAFF. CDR3 bases: TGTGCCACCAGCCCAGGGGACACTGAAGCTTTCTTT.

V gene TRBV28 combines with J gene TRBJ1-5; D is perhaps TRBD1 (5 bases). There are 15 residues in the CDR3. CDR1 is MDHEN and CDR2 is SYDVKM in the germline V gene. V lost 1 base and J 5 bases, leaving 12 bases between the germline ends. The CDR3 DNA is TGTGCCAGCAGTTTATATAGGGGTAGTGATCAGCCCCAGCATTTT. Residues: CASSLYRGSDQPQHF. Together with reference TRBV28 and TRBJ1-5, the CDR3 gives the full variable domain: DVKVTQSSRYLVKRTGEKVFLECVQDMDHENMFWYRQDPGLGLRLIYFSYDVKMKEKGDIPEGYSVSREKKERFSLILESASTNQTSMYLCASSLYRGSDQPQHFGDGTRLSIL.

This CDR3 is CASRSGLSTDTQYF. CDR3 nucleotides: TGTGCCAGCAGATCGGGACTTAGCACAGATACGCAGTATTTT. The chain joins TRBV6-5 to TRBJ2-3, with D possibly TRBD2 on 6 matching bases. This CDR3 region has 14 residues. Trimming cost V 6 bases and J 0 bases, with 10 bases left between them. CDR1 is MNHEY and CDR2 is SVGAGI in the germline V gene.

V usage is TRBV25-1 and J usage is TRBJ1-2; the D is unclear. V lost 7 bases and J lost 5, with 8 bases in between. This CDR3 spans 11 amino acids. CDR1 MGHDK and CDR2 SYGVNS come from the germline V gene. CDR3 nucleotide sequence: TGTGCCAGCAAAACAGAATATGGCTACACCTTC. Its protein product is CASKTEYGYTF.

This rearrangement joins TRBV18 to TRBJ2-5, with 9 bases matching TRBD2. The CDR3 has 16 amino acids. The trim removed 1 base at V and 4 bases at J, leaving 7 bases unmatched. From germline, CDR1 is KGHSH and CDR2 LQKENI. The CDR3 loop reads CASSPQAGGVLETQYF. The CDR3 DNA follows: TGTGCCAGCTCACCACAGGCGGGAGGGGTACTAGAGACCCAGTACTTC. The full variable domain, in which reference TRBV18 and TRBJ2-5 provide the parts outside the CDR3, is NAGVMQNPRHLVRRRGQEARLRCSPMKGHSHVYWYRQLPEEGLKFMVYLQKENIIDESGMPKERFSAEFPKEGPSILRIQQVVRGDSAAYFCASSPQAGGVLETQYFGPGTRLLVL.

This chain connects TRBV5-1 to TRBJ2-7; 8 nucleotides agree with TRBD1. There are 15 residues in the CDR3. Trimming took 4 bases from V and 3 from J; bases not matched to a gene: 9. CDR1 is SGHRS, CDR2 YFSETQ, per germline. DNA for the CDR3: TGCGCCAGCAGCGACGGGACAGGAGGAGGCTACGAGCAGTACTTC. This codes for CASSDGTGGGYEQYF.

This rearrangement joins TRBV6-5 to TRBJ1-5, with 9 nucleotides matching TRBD1. Losses at the gene ends were 8 bases for V and 8 bases for J; bases not matched to a gene: 13. This CDR3 comprises 15 residues. Germline CDR1 reads MNHEY; CDR2 reads SVGAGI. CDR3 sequence: CASVIRGQGTEPQHF. For the CDR3, the DNA is TGTGCCAGCGTCATCCGCGGACAGGGGACGGAGCCCCAGCATTTT.

This clone has more than one count but fewer than ten. The chain is built from TRBV27 and TRBJ1-2; D uncertain. V lost 0 bases, J lost 6 bases, and 11 bases lay in between. This CDR3 has 14 amino acids. Germline loops: CDR1 MNHEY, CDR2 SMNVEV (reference sequence). The CDR3, as DNA: TGTGCCAGCAGTTTATCGATCTGGCAGAATGGCTACACCTTC. The encoded protein is CASSLSIWQNGYTF.

This chain joins TRBV5-1 and TRBJ2-1; 8 nucleotides align to TRBD2. This CDR3 contains 15 residues. Trimming took 4 bases from V and 2 from J; bases not matched to a gene: 5. Germline loops: CDR1 SGHRS, CDR2 YFSETQ. The CDR3 here is CASSISGDPYNEQFF. The CDR3 nucleotides are TGCGCCAGCAGCATTAGCGGGGACCCCTACAATGAGCAGTTCTTC.

The chain links TRBV30 to TRBJ1-3; D perhaps matches TRBD1 (6 bases). CDR1 and CDR2 from the germline V gene are GTSNPN and SVGIG (reference sequence). The CDR3 extends over 17 amino acids. V was shortened by 3 bases and J by 0 bases, with 18 bases between the two germline ends. CDR3 region: CAWSSDQPTGSGNTIYF. DNA for the CDR3: TGTGCCTGGAGCTCAGATCAACCGACAGGCTCTGGAAACACCATATATTTT.

The V call is TRBV19, the J call TRBJ1-1; D is perhaps TRBD1 (5 bases). This CDR3 has 14 amino acids. CDR1 and CDR2 from the germline V gene are LNHDA and SQIVND (reference sequence). The V gene lost 3 bases and the J gene lost 2 bases, with 10 bases spanning the gap. This CDR3 is CASSIRGTNTEAFF. Here the CDR3 DNA reads TGTGCCAGTAGTATTAGGGGAACTAACACTGAAGCTTTCTTT.

This chain uses TRBV30 with TRBJ1-5; perhaps TRBD1 as D (6 bases). The V end was cut by 0 bases, the J end by 2 bases, with 11 bases between. The CDR3 contains 15 residues. The germline gives CDR1 GTSNPN, CDR2 SVGIG (reference sequence). CDR3 DNA sequence: TGTGCCTGGAGTGTAAGGTCAGGGGGCAATCAGCCCCAGCATTTT. It codes for CAWSVRSGGNQPQHF.

With respect to this clone: One end of the junction fails to match germline, which may point to a read error. The chain uses TRBV29-1 and TRBJ1-2; the D gene is possibly TRBD1 (5 bases). The CDR3 totals 8 residues. Germline V gives CDR1 SQVTM, CDR2 ANQGSEA. Written as DNA, the CDR3 is TGCAGCGCAGAAAACAGGTACTTC. Protein sequence: CSAENRYF. Using reference TRBV29-1 and TRBJ1-2 for the parts outside the CDR3, the full variable domain is SAVISQKPSRDICQRGTSLTIQCQVDSQVTMMFWYRQQPGQSLTLIATANQGSEATYESGFVIDKFPISRPNLTFSTLTVSNMSPEDSSIYLCSAENRYFGSGTRLTVV.

V usage is TRBV6-2 or TRBV6-3 and J usage is TRBJ2-7, with TRBD1 as a possible D gene (6 bases). The V and J ends lost 0 bases and 3 bases respectively, with 9 bases between them. The CDR3 covers 14 residues. Germline V CDR1 and CDR2: MNHEY, SVGEGT. The CDR3 bases are TGTGCCAGCAGTTACTCGGGGGACAACTACGAGCAGTACTTC. Protein product: CASSYSGDNYEQYF.

The chain couples TRBV3-1 (or the pseudogene TRBV3-2) to TRBJ2-1; 11 nucleotides align to TRBD2. This CDR3 is built from 16 residues. Trimming removed 0 bases from V and 10 bases from J; junction bases left unmatched: 8. Germline V gene data show CDR1 as LGHDT and CDR2 as YNNKEL (reference sequence). The DNA of the CDR3 is TGTGCCAGCAGCCAAGATCGGGGTAGCGGGGGGGCCGAGCAGTTCTTC. Protein: CASSQDRGSGGAEQFF.

The CDR3 region is CASSPDQAGFYEQYF. For the CDR3, the DNA is TGTGCCAGCTCACCCGACCAGGCGGGCTTCTACGAGCAGTACTTC. This chain links TRBV18 with TRBJ2-7; the D gene is possibly TRBD2 (5 bases). The CDR3 consists of 15 residues. From germline, CDR1 is KGHSH and CDR2 LQKENI. V lost 3 bases and J lost 3, with 15 bases in between. The full variable domain, completed using reference TRBV18 and TRBJ2-7, is NAGVMQNPRHLVRRRGQEARLRCSPMKGHSHVYWYRQLPEEGLKFMVYLQKENIIDESGMPKERFSAEFPKEGPSILRIQQVVRGDSAAYFCASSPDQAGFYEQYFGPGTRLTVT.

V is TRBV5-8 and J is TRBJ2-7; 11 bases map to TRBD2. The V gene's germline CDR1 is SGHTS and CDR2 YDEGEE. V gave up 3 bases and J gave up 0 bases; unmatched junction bases: 2. This CDR3 has 15 amino acids. The CDR3 loop reads CASSSGLADSYEQYF. The CDR3 DNA follows: TGTGCCAGCAGCTCGGGACTAGCGGACTCCTACGAGCAGTACTTC.

The chain employs TRBV9 and TRBJ1-1; D uncertain. The V gene's germline CDR1 is SGDLS and CDR2 YYNGEE. The germline V and J ends were trimmed by 4 bases and 0 bases, with 7 bases remaining between them. This CDR3 has 13 amino acids. CDR3 nucleotides: TGTGCCAGCAGCCCGTATTTGAACACTGAAGCTTTCTTT. Its protein product is CASSPYLNTEAFF.

The J gene is TRBJ2-2, the V gene TRBV5-4, with 9 nucleotides matching TRBD1. The CDR3 length is 16 residues. With V trimmed by 2 bases and J by 2 bases, 4 bases remained unmatched. Germline V gene sequence: CDR1 SGHNT, CDR2 YYREEE (reference sequence). CDR3 residues: CASSFGQGTNTGELFF. The CDR3 DNA reads as TGTGCCAGCAGCTTCGGACAGGGGACAAACACCGGGGAGCTGTTTTTT.

The CDR3 reads CASSIATGNNEQFF. CDR3 DNA sequence: TGTGCCAGCAGCATCGCTACAGGGAACAATGAGCAGTTCTTC. The chain links TRBV5-6 to TRBJ2-1, with D perhaps matching TRBD1 (6 bases). This CDR3 has 14 residues. The ends were cut back, 4 bases at V and 5 bases at J, with 13 bases in the middle. Germline V gene sequence: CDR1 SGHDT, CDR2 YYEEEE.

This chain links TRBV18 with TRBJ2-7; tentatively, D is TRBD2 (5 bases). V lost 5 bases and J lost 5, with 19 bases in between. Germline V lookup: CDR1 KGHSH, CDR2 LQKENI. This CDR3 region has 15 residues. The CDR3 region is CASSRSTGEVNEQYF. In DNA form, the CDR3 reads TGTGCCAGCTCAAGGTCAACCGGGGAAGTCAACGAGCAGTACTTC.

V usage is TRBV28 and J usage is TRBJ1-1; 10 bases agree with TRBD1. V was pared by 5 bases and J by 3 bases, with 6 bases of the junction left unmatched. Per the germline V gene, CDR1 is MDHEN and CDR2 is SYDVKM. This CDR3 is 15 amino acids long. The CDR3 DNA follows: TGTGCCAGCAGTGCCAGGGACAGGGGATACACTGAAGCTTTCTTT. Translating it yields CASSARDRGYTEAFF.

This chain connects TRBV7-8 to TRBJ2-1; 9 nucleotides agree with TRBD2. The length of the CDR3 is 13 residues. V shed 6 bases and J 6 bases; nucleotides not matched to a gene: 3. CDR1 and CDR2 from the germline V gene are SGHVS and FQNEAQ. CDR3: CASRGGRANEQFF. CDR3 bases: TGTGCCAGCAGAGGCGGGAGGGCCAATGAGCAGTTCTTC.

The V call is TRBV4-2, the J call TRBJ2-3; TRBD2 agrees at 8 bases. Germline V gives CDR1 LGHNA, CDR2 YNFKEQ. CDR3 length: 16 amino acids. J gave up 7 bases and V 0 bases, and 9 bases lay outside the gene matches. CDR3 amino acids: CASSQERAGGLNTQYF. For the CDR3, the DNA is TGTGCCAGCAGCCAAGAGAGGGCGGGAGGCTTGAATACGCAGTATTTT.

V and J are TRBV5-1 and TRBJ2-3, with 8 positions matching TRBD2. V was clipped by 3 bases and J by 1 base; unmatched bases: 1. CDR1 is SGHRS and CDR2 is YFSETQ in the germline V gene. The CDR3 runs 14 residues. Here the CDR3 DNA reads TGCGCCAGCAGCTCACTAGCGGGCACAGATACGCAGTATTTT. Protein: CASSSLAGTDTQYF.

CDR3: CASSARTGPSETQYF. The CDR3 DNA reads as TGTGCCAGCAGCGCCCGGACAGGGCCTTCGGAGACCCAGTACTTC. The chain is built from TRBV7-9 and TRBJ2-5, with 8 bases lining up with TRBD1. CDR1 and CDR2 (germline): SEHNR, FQNEAQ (reference sequence). The CDR3 has 15 residues. Unmatched junction bases numbered 10, after V lost 5 bases and J lost 5 bases.

The chain joins TRBV4-2 to TRBJ1-2; a possible D gene is TRBD1 (5 bases). Germline CDR1 and CDR2: LGHNA and YNFKEQ. This CDR3 has 16 residues. Trimming took off 0 bases at V and 8 bases at J, with 19 bases between the two ends. CDR3 sequence (DNA): TGTGCCAGCAGCCAAGACCAGGGCCCTGGGCGATCGGGCTACACCTTC. Translating gives CASSQDQGPGRSGYTF.

This chain uses TRBV28 with TRBJ1-2, with a weak D call TRBD1 (6 bases). The ends were cut back, 7 bases at V and 2 bases at J, with 8 bases in the middle. Germline lookup yields CDR1 MDHEN and CDR2 SYDVKM. This CDR3 contains 12 residues. CDR3 sequence reads: CASTTGNYGYTF. The CDR3 bases are TGTGCCAGCACCACAGGGAACTATGGCTACACCTTC.